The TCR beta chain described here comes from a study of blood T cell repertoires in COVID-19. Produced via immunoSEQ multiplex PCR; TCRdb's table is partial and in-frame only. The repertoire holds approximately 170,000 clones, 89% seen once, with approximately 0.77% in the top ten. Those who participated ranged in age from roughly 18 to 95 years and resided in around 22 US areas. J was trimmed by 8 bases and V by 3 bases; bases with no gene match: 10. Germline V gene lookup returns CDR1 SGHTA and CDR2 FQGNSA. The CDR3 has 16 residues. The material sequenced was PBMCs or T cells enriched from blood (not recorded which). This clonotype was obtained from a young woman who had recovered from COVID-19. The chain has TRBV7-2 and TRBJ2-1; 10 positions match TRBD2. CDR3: CASSLGPGLASHEQFF. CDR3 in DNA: TGTGCCAGCAGCTTGGGACCGGGACTAGCGAGCCATGAGCAGTTCTTC.